These T cell receptor beta chains were read from a single sample in a study of blood T cells in healthy people across ages. TCRdb reanalysed the 5' RACE reads using MiXCR and keeps one entry per CDR3 protein. Among about 810,000 distinct CDR3 sequences listed, 36% were seen once. The source material was blood. The receptors shown here come from a young man in good health. Each CDR3 is given with its conserved first and last residue. A D gene is named only where the DNA matches it firmly. Size is omitted from some rows. Given values are once, few, many or a class for expanded clones.

>NA|TRBV4-1|TRBD1|TRBJ1-5
CASSQITLAGTDNQSQHF
TGCGCCAGCAGCCAAATAACTCTCGCCGGGACAGACAATCAGTCCCAGCATTTT
>NA|TRBV29-1|NA|TRBJ2-5
CSVDRTETQYF
TGCAGCGTCGACAGGACGGAGACCCAGTACTTC
>NA|TRBV20-1|TRBD1|TRBJ1-1
CSARAQGVGTEAFF
TGCAGTGCTAGAGCGCAGGGGGTGGGCACTGAAGCTTTCTTT
>NA|TRBV20-1|NA|TRBJ2-1
CSAQGTSIMEQFF
TGCAGTGCTCAAGGGACAAGTATAATGGAGCAGTTCTTC
>NA|TRBV4-3|NA|TRBJ2-5
CASSQAGANQETQYF
TGCGCCAGCAGCCAAGCCGGGGCTAACCAAGAGACCCAGTACTTC
>NA|TRBV7-2|NA|TRBJ1-2
CASSCGGLGGYTF
TGTGCCAGCAGCTGTGGAGGGCTTGGCGGCTACACCTTC
>NA|TRBV29-1|NA|TRBJ1-1
CSIELGTEAFF
TGCAGCATTGAATTGGGGACTGAGGCTTTCTTT
>NA|TRBV30|NA|TRBJ2-5
CAWSVEETQYF
TGTGCCTGGAGTGTAGAAGAGACCCAGTACTTC
>NA|TRBV9|NA|TRBJ2-7
CASSADHSSYEQYF
TGTGCCAGCAGCGCAGACCACAGCTCCTACGAGCAGTACTTC
>many|TRBV12-3/TRBV12-4|NA|TRBJ2-3
CASSFWEGGTDTQYF
TGTGCCAGCAGTTTCTGGGAAGGGGGCACAGATACGCAGTATTTT
>few|TRBV4-2|TRBD2|TRBJ2-7
CASRQIAGGLRSEQYF
TGTGCCAGCAGGCAAATAGCGGGGGGGCTCAGAAGTGAGCAGTACTTC
>NA|TRBV27|TRBD1|TRBJ2-1
CASSLLRTGGRVTQFF
TGTGCCAGCAGTTTACTCCGGACAGGGGGCAGAGTGACCCAGTTCTTC
>NA|TRBV28|TRBD2|TRBJ2-4
CASSLVGSGAPLAKNIQYF
TGTGCCAGCAGTTTAGTCGGTAGCGGGGCCCCCCTAGCCAAAAACATTCAGTACTTC
>few|TRBV4-1|NA|TRBJ1-5
CASSQEPGHVGVQPQHF
TGCGCCAGCAGCCAAGAACCGGGACACGTAGGCGTACAGCCCCAGCATTTT
>NA|TRBV6-6|NA|TRBJ1-1
CASSYSREGIGPEAFF
TGTGCCAGCAGTTACTCGCGTGAGGGAATTGGGCCTGAAGCTTTCTTT
>NA|TRBV6-1|TRBD1|TRBJ2-6
CASSLLTGGSGANVLTF
TGTGCCAGCAGTCTCTTAACAGGGGGCTCTGGGGCCAACGTCCTGACTTTC
>NA|TRBV5-4|NA|TRBJ2-6
CASSRQMLSSGANVLTF
TGTGCCAGCAGCCGACAGATGTTAAGCTCTGGGGCCAACGTCCTGACTTTC
>NA|TRBV20-1|NA|TRBJ2-1
CSAPGSSCNEQFF
TGCAGTGCTCCCGGGAGCTCCTGCAATGAGCAGTTCTTC
>NA|TRBV5-7|TRBD1|TRBJ2-5
CASSPKVGGQQETQYF
TGTGCCAGCAGCCCGAAAGTTGGGGGACAGCAAGAGACCCAGTACTTC
>many|TRBV24-1|NA|TRBJ2-5
CATSSSRRNQETQYF
TGTGCCACCAGTAGTTCGCGCAGGAACCAAGAGACCCAGTACTTC
>NA|TRBV20-1|TRBD1|TRBJ1-1
CSAQKDRGRTEAFF
TGCAGTGCCCAAAAGGACAGGGGGAGGACTGAAGCTTTCTTT
>NA|TRBV20-1|TRBD1|TRBJ2-5
CSASWTGVNEQYF
TGCAGTGCTAGCTGGACAGGGGTGAATGAGCAGTACTTC